Below, one TCR beta chain is given with its context. The clone's antigen remains unknown. The sample holds no much larger clone one base away, and base qualities are not on file. This entry is derived from a study of radiotherapy plus CTLA-4 blockade in lung cancer (dated by TCRdb to between 2018 and 2020). Some background on the complete study: Among enrolled patients, 18% had an objective response and about 30% reached disease control. Findings and caveats that apply to the study as a whole: The strongest predictors of response were reported to be early dynamic shifts in blood T cell clones along with a rise in serum interferon-beta following radiation. After treatment with radiotherapy and ipilimumab, TCR clones that originated in tumors expanded in peripheral blood.

The study tested focal radiation therapy combined with CTLA-4 blockade (ipilimumab) in patients with chemo-refractory metastatic non-small-cell lung cancer. Libraries were built with the immunoSEQ multiplex PCR assay. TCRdb took this table from immuneACCESS and kept in-frame rearrangements with V and J called. Such tables lack part of the clones; where checked against another copy, unresolved V genes explain under half of the gap, and the rest is unexplained. Recorded for this sample are 85,000 to 100,000 clones; approximately 75% of them occurred a single time. The ten top clones hold over 11% of the sample. V is cut by 0 bases and J by 3 bases, and the space between the germline ends is 9 bases. Looking up the germline V gene yields CDR1 SQVTM and CDR2 ANQGSEA. Its CDR3 holds 13 amino acids, cysteine through phenylalanine. This entry keeps only the CDR3 DNA: 39 bases, framed from base 1.

The material sequenced was peripheral blood, taken from a patient treated with radiotherapy plus ipilimumab. Recombination joined TRBV29-1 with TRBJ2-7, and perhaps TRBD2 as D gene, on 6 matching bases. This receptor was identified in a human donor with non-small cell lung cancer that progressed on radiotherapy plus ipilimumab. The base sequence is TGCAGCGTTGAAGATGCGGGGAGCTACGAGCAGTACTTC. It translates to CSVEDAGSYEQYF.